This T cell receptor (beta chain) was captured in a study of T cell changes during pregnancy in multiple sclerosis. Some clones are missing from TCRdb's copy, which holds only in-frame ones; the method was immunoSEQ multiplex PCR. The sample lists about 21,000 clones, 88% occurring once. Trimming cost V 1 base and J 4 bases, with 12 bases left between them. CDR1 and CDR2 from the germline V gene are SGHDT and YYEEEE. The CDR3 contains 15 residues. The TCR was taken from a female donor in good health, enrolled as a control in a pregnancy study. This specimen consisted of CD8+ T cells from peripheral blood mononuclear cells, obtained in the third trimester of pregnancy. This chain links TRBV5-6 with TRBJ2-1, with D possibly being TRBD2 (5 bases). The CDR3 protein is CASSLWWRAYNEQFF. CDR3 DNA: TGTGCCAGCAGCTTGTGGTGGCGGGCTTACAATGAGCAGTTCTTC.